The rows below give T cell receptor beta chains drawn from one sample of a study of blood T cell repertoires in COVID-19. The repertoire was sequenced with immunoSEQ multiplex PCR; TCRdb's copy has only in-frame clones and lacks some. The sample records over 100,000 clones, 70% to 90% being singletons. Material for sequencing was peripheral blood. The receptors come from a human donor in a cohort sampled during active COVID-19. The CDR3 runs from the conserved cysteine through the conserved F or W. A D gene is named only where the DNA matches it firmly. Some rows mark clone size as missing; the rest say once, few, many or name a class of expanded clone.

J gene | D gene | clone size | CDR3 length | V gene | CDR3 protein | CDR3 DNA
TRBJ2-1 | TRBD2 | . | 15 | TRBV7-2 | CASSLRLAGSGEQFF | TGTGCCAGCAGCTTGCGACTAGCGGGAAGTGGTGAGCAGTTCTTC
TRBJ2-5 | TRBD2 | . | 14 | TRBV7-9 | CASSPGLAGETQYF | TGTGCCAGCAGCCCAGGACTAGCGGGGGAGACCCAGTACTTC
TRBJ1-1 | . | . | 13 | TRBV5-1 | CASSLDSLTEAFF | TGCGCCAGCAGCTTGGACTCCCTCACTGAAGCTTTCTTT
TRBJ1-2 | . | . | 9 | TRBV20-1 | CSASTRYTF | TGCAGTGCTAGCACCCGGTACACCTTC
TRBJ1-1 | TRBD1 | . | 16 | TRBV28 | CASSLDRGRMNTEAFF | TGTGCCAGCAGTTTGGACAGGGGGCGGATGAACACTGAAGCTTTCTTT
TRBJ2-7 | TRBD1 | once | 15 | TRBV6-5 | CASRQQGASGYEQYF | TGTGCCAGCAGGCAACAGGGGGCGTCTGGCTACGAGCAGTACTTC
TRBJ1-2 | TRBD1 | once | 13 | TRBV7-6 | CASSYDRGHGYTF | TGTGCCAGCAGCTACGACAGGGGGCATGGCTACACCTTC
TRBJ2-5 | . | . | 14 | TRBV24-1 | CATSESGKLETQYF | TGTGCCACCAGTGAATCAGGGAAGCTGGAGACCCAGTACTTC
TRBJ1-6 | . | . | 15 | TRBV7-2 | CASSPGTSFNSPLHF | TGTGCCAGCAGCCCGGGGACTTCTTTTAATTCACCCCTCCACTTT
TRBJ2-3 | . | . | 14 | TRBV19 | CASSLQRRTDTQYF | TGTGCCAGTAGTCTGCAGCGGCGCACAGATACGCAGTATTTT
TRBJ2-1 | . | . | 15 | TRBV29-1 | CSATEKGDYYDEQFF | TGCAGCGCAACGGAAAAGGGGGACTACTACGATGAGCAGTTCTTC
TRBJ2-6 | . | . | 16 | TRBV27 | CASSITQGSGANVLTF | TGTGCCAGCAGTATCACCCAGGGTTCTGGGGCCAACGTCCTGACTTTC
TRBJ2-1 | TRBD1 | . | 14 | TRBV2 | CASIPGQAYNEQFF | TGTGCCAGCATTCCGGGACAGGCGTACAATGAGCAGTTCTTC
TRBJ2-3 | TRBD2 | . | 16 | TRBV7-2 | CASSSRLAGPADTQYF | TGTGCCAGCAGCTCGAGACTAGCGGGGCCCGCCGATACGCAGTATTTT
TRBJ1-2 | . | . | 14 | TRBV10-3 | CAISESFLGYGYTF | TGTGCCATCAGTGAGTCTTTCCTCGGCTATGGCTACACCTTC
TRBJ2-7 | TRBD1 | . | 14 | TRBV4-3 | CASSGRDRADEQYF | TGCGCCAGCAGCGGCCGGGACAGGGCCGACGAGCAGTACTTC
TRBJ2-5 | TRBD1 | once | 15 | TRBV7-2 | CASSLVDRAQETQYF | TGTGCCAGCAGCTTAGTCGACAGGGCACAAGAGACCCAGTACTTC
TRBJ2-1 | TRBD2 | . | 20 | TRBV3-1/TRBV3-2 | CASRLALTSGRSVANNEQFF | TGTGCCAGCAGACTTGCGTTGACTAGCGGGAGATCGGTCGCGAACAATGAGCAGTTCTTC
TRBJ2-1 | . | . | 11 | TRBV7-3 | CASSRGEEQFF | TGTGCCAGCAGCCGTGGAGAAGAGCAGTTCTTC
TRBJ2-1 | TRBD2 | . | 18 | TRBV5-6 | CASSSTSRLATFYNEQFF | TGTGCCAGCAGCTCGACTAGCCGTCTAGCCACTTTCTACAATGAGCAGTTCTTC
TRBJ2-5 | . | . | 14 | TRBV9 | CASSDPRVTETQYF | TGTGCCAGCAGCGATCCCCGCGTCACAGAGACCCAGTACTTC
TRBJ1-6 | TRBD1 | . | 16 | TRBV6-2/TRBV6-3 | CASSLRPRDRGSPLHF | TGTGCCAGCAGCTTGCGACCCCGGGACAGAGGGTCACCCCTCCACTTT
TRBJ2-2 | . | once | 13 | TRBV14 | CASSQDLAGELFF | TGTGCCAGCAGCCAAGATCTTGCGGGGGAGCTGTTTTTT
TRBJ1-3 | TRBD1 | . | 16 | TRBV19 | CASNTGTGGSGNTIYF | TGTGCCAGTAACACCGGGACAGGGGGCTCTGGAAACACCATATATTTT
TRBJ1-2 | . | . | 16 | TRBV4-2 | CASSQRGGGIENGYTF | TGTGCCAGCAGTCAAAGGGGGGGCGGGATCGAGAATGGCTACACCTTC
TRBJ2-1 | TRBD2 | . | 22 | TRBV10-3 | CAISDPGKKGLAGADSYNEQFF | TGTGCCATCAGTGACCCCGGGAAAAAAGGACTAGCGGGAGCTGACTCCTACAATGAGCAGTTCTTC
TRBJ2-3 | TRBD2 | . | 16 | TRBV10-3 | CAISEGFAGARDTQYF | TGTGCCATCAGTGAGGGGTTTGCGGGAGCAAGAGATACGCAGTATTTT
TRBJ1-5 | . | once | 14 | TRBV5-8 | CASSFYIPNQPQHF | TGTGCCAGCAGCTTTTACATCCCGAATCAGCCCCAGCATTTT
TRBJ1-1 | . | . | 15 | TRBV15 | CATSRKPDGDTEAFF | TGTGCCACCAGCAGAAAACCAGACGGAGACACTGAAGCTTTCTTT
TRBJ2-7 | TRBD2 | . | 16 | TRBV27 | CASSHWKTSGRYEQYF | TGTGCCAGTTCCCACTGGAAGACTAGCGGGCGGTACGAGCAGTACTTC
TRBJ1-1 | . | once | 14 | TRBV7-9 | CASSSTEYNTEAFF | TGTGCCAGCAGCTCTACAGAATATAACACTGAAGCTTTCTTT
TRBJ2-5 | TRBD2 | . | 19 | TRBV6-2/TRBV6-3 | CASSSSLTGGRGLKETQYF | TGTGCCAGCAGCTCCTCTCTTACTGGCGGGAGGGGTCTGAAAGAGACCCAGTACTTC
TRBJ2-3 | . | . | 15 | TRBV9 | CASSVDRYSTDTQYF | TGTGCCAGCAGCGTCGACAGATACAGCACAGATACGCAGTATTTT
TRBJ1-5 | . | few | 15 | TRBV7-6 | CASSEAVGNNQPQHF | TGTGCCAGCAGCGAAGCGGTGGGAAACAATCAGCCCCAGCATTTT
TRBJ1-1 | . | . | 13 | TRBV28 | CASSLLGQGQAFF | TGTGCCAGCAGTTTATTAGGTCAGGGGCAAGCTTTCTTT
TRBJ2-7 | . | once | 13 | TRBV29-1 | CSVYRYGSYEQYF | TGCAGCGTTTATCGGTACGGGAGCTACGAGCAGTACTTC
TRBJ2-7 | . | . | 14 | TRBV10-3 | CAISPGTNAYEQYF | TGTGCCATCAGTCCCGGGACAAATGCCTACGAGCAGTACTTC
TRBJ2-7 | . | . | 14 | TRBV7-2 | CASSLEWSSYEQYF | TGTGCCAGCAGCTTAGAGTGGAGCTCCTACGAGCAGTACTTC
TRBJ1-1 | . | once | 14 | TRBV28 | CASSLPPVNTEAFF | TGTGCCAGCAGTTTACCCCCAGTGAACACTGAAGCTTTCTTT
TRBJ2-6 | . | . | 15 | TRBV19 | CASSIGGSGANVLTF | TGTGCCAGTAGTATAGGAGGGTCTGGGGCCAACGTCCTGACTTTC
TRBJ1-1 | . | . | 13 | TRBV11-2 | CASSLRVWTEAFF | TGTGCCAGCAGCTTACGGGTTTGGACTGAAGCTTTCTTT
TRBJ2-3 | TRBD1 | . | 17 | TRBV7-9 | CASSFRGKAKGTDTQYF | TGTGCCAGCAGCTTCAGGGGGAAGGCGAAGGGCACAGATACGCAGTATTTT
TRBJ1-1 | TRBD1 | few | 14 | TRBV5-1 | CASSLQGANTEAFF | TGCGCCAGCAGCCTTCAGGGGGCGAACACTGAAGCTTTCTTT
TRBJ2-5 | TRBD1 | . | 16 | TRBV24-1 | CATSDLTGGLQETQYF | TGTGCCACCAGTGATTTGACAGGGGGACTCCAAGAGACCCAGTACTTC
TRBJ2-2 | . | . | 15 | TRBV19 | CASSIGAGGPGELFF | TGTGCCAGTAGTATAGGGGCAGGGGGGCCCGGGGAGCTGTTTTTT
TRBJ2-1 | TRBD2 | . | 17 | TRBV6-1 | CASSDFWRGSSYNEQFF | TGTGCCAGCAGTGATTTTTGGCGGGGGAGCTCCTACAATGAGCAGTTCTTC
TRBJ1-1 | TRBD1 | few | 13 | TRBV12-3/TRBV12-4 | CASTTGGWTEAFF | TGTGCCAGCACCACAGGGGGCTGGACTGAAGCTTTCTTT
TRBJ1-1 | . | . | 16 | TRBV7-9 | CASSLEKGGLNTEAFF | TGTGCCAGCAGCTTAGAGAAGGGCGGACTCAACACTGAAGCTTTCTTT